This T cell receptor beta chain comes out of a study of identical twins. TCRdb reprocessed the 5' RACE reads with MiXCR, giving one entry per CDR3 protein. This sample has some 730,000 distinct CDR3 sequences; 15% to 20% occur once, and the top ten carry around 13%. Germline V lookup: CDR1 LGHNT, CDR2 FRNRAP. J gave up 0 bases and V 0 bases, and 6 bases lay outside the gene matches. The CDR3 contains 18 residues. The same data also contributed to another study, on T cells expressing NK-cell markers. This second study notes: Of eight sequenced donors, seven were HCMV-seropositive and one HCMV-seronegative. Whether expanded NKG2C+ T cell clones recognized HCMV stayed uncertain.

V is TRBV12-5 and J is TRBJ2-5, with TRBD2 matching over 11 bases. The receptor was derived from a woman between 18 and 29 years old in good health. Material for sequencing was PBMCs. The CDR3 DNA reads TGTGCTAGTGGTTTGGTAATGACTAGCGGGGCCTACCAAGAGACCCAGTACTTC. It codes for CASGLVMTSGAYQETQYF.